The next 6 T cell receptor beta chains were all read from a single sample in a study of CD8 T cells in ankylosing spondylitis. In TCRdb, the 5' RACE reads were re-called with MiXCR into one record per CDR3 protein. This repertoire shows around 150,000 distinct CDR3 sequences, more than 9% found once; its top ten account for almost 30%. Material for sequencing was blood, either unsorted or a sorted T cell fraction (not recorded which). The receptors shown here come from a male donor with ankylosing spondylitis or in good health (not recorded which).

This clonotype was recorded a few times. The CDR3 here is CASSAQVGATDTQYF. The CDR3 bases are TGTGCCAGCAGCGCGCAGGTGGGGGCGACAGATACGCAGTATTTT. The chain couples TRBV7-2 to TRBJ2-3; weak D call: TRBD1 (6 bases). This CDR3 is built from 15 residues. Germline CDR1 SGHTA, CDR2 FQGNSA. Trimming took 5 bases from V and 3 from J, leaving 15 bases between them. The entire variable domain, with the rest obtained from reference TRBV7-2 and TRBJ2-3, is as follows: GAGVSQSPSNKVTEKGKDVELRCDPISGHTALYWYRQSLGQGLEFLIYFQGNSAPDKSGLPSDRFSAERTGGSVSTLTIQRTQQEDSAVYLCASSAQVGATDTQYFGPGTRLTVL.

The sample holds many counts of this clonotype. The V call is TRBV20-1, the J call TRBJ2-1, with 9 bases matching TRBD2. J lost 2 bases, V lost 5 bases, and 4 bases had no gene match. The germline gives CDR1 DFQATT, CDR2 SNEGSKA (reference sequence). This CDR3 contains 14 residues. CDR3 amino acids: CSAVAGVPYNEQFF. The CDR3 coding sequence is TGCAGTGCTGTAGCGGGAGTGCCCTACAATGAGCAGTTCTTC.

Concerning this clonotype itself: This may be a read error, as it is one base from a much larger clone. V usage is TRBV5-1 and J usage is TRBJ1-2, with D possibly being TRBD1 (6 bases). The CDR3 is 15 amino acids. Per the germline V gene, CDR1 is SGHRS and CDR2 is YFSETQ. The CDR3 here is CASSISGGAHSGYAF. CDR3 nucleotides: TGCGCCAGCAGCATCTCCGGGGGCGCGCACAGTGGCTACGCCTTC.

This clonotype has at least ten counts. The chain employs TRBV4-3 and TRBJ2-3; D gene unclear. Trimming cost V 0 bases and J 0 bases, with 13 bases left between them. From germline, CDR1 is LGHNA and CDR2 YSLEER. The CDR3 loop spans 17 amino acids. The CDR3 here is CASSQDQAGASTDTQYF. In nucleotides, the CDR3 is TGCGCCAGCAGCCAAGATCAGGCAGGAGCTAGCACAGATACGCAGTATTTT.

V usage is TRBV2 and J usage is TRBJ2-1, with TRBD2 matching 10 bases. CDR1 is SNHLY, CDR2 FYNNEI, per germline. The CDR3 runs 14 residues. V trimming: 6 bases; J trimming: 6 bases; junction bases outside the gene matches: 5. Written as DNA, the CDR3 is TGTGCCAGCAGAGCGGGAGGGGGTGGCAATGAGCAGTTCTTC. It yields the protein CASRAGGGGNEQFF.

This clonotype was recorded at least ten times. The chain combines TRBV20-1 with TRBJ1-1; a possible D gene is TRBD1 (5 bases). Germline loops: CDR1 DFQATT, CDR2 SNEGSKA (reference sequence). V was pared by 5 bases and J by 0 bases, with 22 bases between. This CDR3 has 17 amino acids. In DNA, the CDR3 is TGCAGTGCTCGTAGAGCGGGGCGAGTGGGAATGAACACTGAAGCTTTCTTT. This codes for CSARRAGRVGMNTEAFF.